The rows below give T cell receptor beta chains drawn from one sample of a study of blood T cell repertoires in COVID-19. Here immunoSEQ multiplex PCR was the method, and the copy in TCRdb shows in-frame clones only, minus some. The sample holds a few hundred thousand clones, approximately 85% seen once. Sample: PBMCs or T cells enriched from blood (not recorded which). These receptors came from a woman aged 25 to 39 who had recovered from COVID-19. Each CDR3 is given with its conserved first and last residue. A D gene is named only where the DNA matches it firmly. Rows may omit the clone size; those that give it use once, few, many or a size class.

size: NA; D: NA; J: TRBJ1-4; V: TRBV19; DNA: TGTGCCAGTAGTATATTCTTTCGTAGCGAAAAACTGTTTTTT; CDR3: CASSIFFRSEKLFF
size: NA; D: NA; J: TRBJ1-5; V: TRBV10-2; DNA: TGCGCCAGCAGTGAGTGGGCCAATCAGCCCCAGCATTTT; CDR3: CASSEWANQPQHF
size: NA; D: NA; J: TRBJ2-3; V: TRBV11-3; DNA: TGTGCCAGCAGCTTACGTACTAGCACAGATACGCAGTATTTT; CDR3: CASSLRTSTDTQYF
size: once; D: NA; J: TRBJ2-3; V: TRBV5-8; DNA: TGTGCCAGCAGCTTGGTAGTTCGGGAGAGCACAGATACGCAGTATTTT; CDR3: CASSLVVRESTDTQYF
size: NA; D: TRBD1; J: TRBJ1-2; V: TRBV19; DNA: TGTGCCAGTAGCCGCCGGGACAGGGGGCTGGGCTACACCTTC; CDR3: CASSRRDRGLGYTF
size: NA; D: NA; J: TRBJ1-1; V: TRBV28; DNA: TGTGCCAGCATTAGGACCGGGGGGGGAACTGAAGCTTTCTTT; CDR3: CASIRTGGGTEAFF
size: NA; D: TRBD2; J: TRBJ2-2; V: TRBV2; DNA: TGTGCCAGCAGGACCGGGACTAGCGGGAGGCTTAGGACCGGGGAGCTGTTTTTT; CDR3: CASRTGTSGRLRTGELFF
size: NA; D: TRBD1; J: TRBJ1-6; V: TRBV9; DNA: TGTGCCAGCAGCGTAGCACAGGGGCATAATTCACCCCTCCACTTT; CDR3: CASSVAQGHNSPLHF
size: NA; D: TRBD1; J: TRBJ1-6; V: TRBV5-1; DNA: TGCGCCAGCAGCTTTGGGAGAGGGACAGGGGGAAATTCACCCCTCCACTTT; CDR3: CASSFGRGTGGNSPLHF
size: NA; D: TRBD1; J: TRBJ1-4; V: TRBV15; DNA: TGTGCCACCAGCAGCGGACAGGGAGGTAATGAAAAACTGTTTTTT; CDR3: CATSSGQGGNEKLFF
size: NA; D: TRBD2; J: TRBJ2-2; V: TRBV19; DNA: TGTGCCAGTAGTGGGGGACTAGCGGTGACTACGAACACCGGGGAGCTGTTTTTT; CDR3: CASSGGLAVTTNTGELFF
size: NA; D: TRBD1; J: TRBJ1-1; V: TRBV5-1; DNA: TGCGCCAGCATGGAGACAGGGAAGGATCGAGCTTTCTTT; CDR3: CASMETGKDRAFF
size: NA; D: NA; J: TRBJ1-2; V: TRBV12-3/TRBV12-4; DNA: TGTGCCAGCACTAGGGGCTATGGCTACACCTTC; CDR3: CASTRGYGYTF
size: NA; D: TRBD1; J: TRBJ1-6; V: TRBV4-2; DNA: TGTGCCAGCAGCCAAGATTCCGGACAGGGGGCGTATTCACCCCTCCACTTT; CDR3: CASSQDSGQGAYSPLHF
size: once; D: NA; J: TRBJ2-7; V: TRBV4-1; DNA: TGCGCCAGCAGTCCGGGCGGGTTGGGGACATTAAGTAACGAGCAGTACTTC; CDR3: CASSPGGLGTLSNEQYF
size: NA; D: NA; J: TRBJ2-2; V: TRBV13; DNA: TGTGCCAGCCGGGAACACAAGACCGGGGAGCTGTTTTTT; CDR3: CASREHKTGELFF
size: NA; D: TRBD2; J: TRBJ2-3; V: TRBV10-3; DNA: TGTGCCATCAGTGACAGTCAGCGGGGTTACGCAGATACGCAGTATTTT; CDR3: CAISDSQRGYADTQYF
size: NA; D: TRBD1; J: TRBJ1-2; V: TRBV7-9; DNA: TGTGCCAGCAGCGCTTGGGACAGTAATGGCTACACCTTC; CDR3: CASSAWDSNGYTF
size: NA; D: TRBD1; J: TRBJ2-7; V: TRBV5-6; DNA: TGTGCCAGCAGCTGGGGACAGACCTACGAGCAGTACTTC; CDR3: CASSWGQTYEQYF
size: once; D: TRBD2; J: TRBJ2-1; V: TRBV9; DNA: TGTGCCAGCAGCGTTTTTATGTCTAGCGGGAACAATGAGCAGTTCTTC; CDR3: CASSVFMSSGNNEQFF
size: NA; D: TRBD1; J: TRBJ1-2; V: TRBV28; DNA: TGTGCCAGCAGTTCTACAGGGGAAGGGAGCTACACCTTC; CDR3: CASSSTGEGSYTF
size: NA; D: NA; J: TRBJ1-1; V: TRBV3-1/TRBV3-2; DNA: TGTGCCAGCAGCCTCTCCCCGACAGGGAACACTGAAGCTTTCTTT; CDR3: CASSLSPTGNTEAFF
size: NA; D: NA; J: TRBJ1-3; V: TRBV7-8; DNA: TGTGCCAGCAGTCCCCCGGCTGGAAACACCATATATTTT; CDR3: CASSPPAGNTIYF
size: NA; D: NA; J: TRBJ2-7; V: TRBV7-6; DNA: TGTGCCAGCAGCTTAGGGACCAGAGACACAAGGGAGGACGAGCAGTACTTC; CDR3: CASSLGTRDTREDEQYF
size: NA; D: TRBD1; J: TRBJ1-5; V: TRBV10-1; DNA: TGCGCCAGCAGTGGAACAGGGGGGCGGCAGCCCCAGCATTTT; CDR3: CASSGTGGRQPQHF
size: NA; D: NA; J: TRBJ1-2; V: TRBV6-6; DNA: TGTGCCAGCAGTTATGATAGTGGCTACACCTTC; CDR3: CASSYDSGYTF
size: NA; D: NA; J: TRBJ1-1; V: TRBV5-1; DNA: TGCGCCAGCAGCTTGGGGGGCAGGGCGGTGACTGAAGCTTTCTTT; CDR3: CASSLGGRAVTEAFF
size: NA; D: TRBD1; J: TRBJ1-1; V: TRBV29-1; DNA: TGCAGCGTTGGCACAGGGGAGACTGAAGCTTTCTTT; CDR3: CSVGTGETEAFF
size: NA; D: NA; J: TRBJ2-5; V: TRBV28; DNA: TGTGCCAGCAGTCCCGAGCTAGGTGCAATCGGTGAAGAGACCCAGTACTTC; CDR3: CASSPELGAIGEETQYF